Listed below are T cell receptor beta chains from one sample, sequenced in a study of blood T cells in healthy people across ages. From the 5' RACE reads, TCRdb called clonotypes with MiXCR, one entry per CDR3 protein. Here the sample spans over 1,200,000 distinct CDR3 sequences, roughly 60% being singletons. Input material: blood. These receptors were collected from a man younger than 35 in good health. Each CDR3 is given without its conserved first and last residue. Each record gives: CDR3 length, clone size, D gene, V gene, CDR3 protein. The D gene is left open where the match is weak. Size values are once, few and many counts, or a class for expanded clones, and some rows have none.

cdr3_length: 13; clone_size: few; d_call: .; v_call: TRBV13; cdr3_aa: ASSLGPTGEYEQY
cdr3_length: 10; clone_size: .; d_call: .; v_call: TRBV27; cdr3_aa: ASSDVGETQY
cdr3_length: 13; clone_size: .; d_call: TRBD1; v_call: TRBV12-3/TRBV12-4; cdr3_aa: ASNPGTGIPDTQY
cdr3_length: 11; clone_size: .; d_call: .; v_call: TRBV2; cdr3_aa: ASSEGNLYEQY
cdr3_length: 11; clone_size: .; d_call: .; v_call: TRBV10-2; cdr3_aa: ASSESAGNEQF
cdr3_length: 12; clone_size: .; d_call: TRBD1; v_call: TRBV20-1; cdr3_aa: SARDRVVGQPQH
cdr3_length: 13; clone_size: .; d_call: .; v_call: TRBV3-1; cdr3_aa: ASSPIPGATGEQY
cdr3_length: 14; clone_size: .; d_call: .; v_call: TRBV15; cdr3_aa: ATSRDRGKGNQPQH
cdr3_length: 14; clone_size: few; d_call: TRBD2; v_call: TRBV3-1; cdr3_aa: ASSQEETSGTDTQY
cdr3_length: 9; clone_size: .; d_call: TRBD1; v_call: TRBV20-1; cdr3_aa: SAKDRYEQY
cdr3_length: 12; clone_size: .; d_call: .; v_call: TRBV7-2; cdr3_aa: ASSPIEGTQPQH
cdr3_length: 10; clone_size: .; d_call: .; v_call: TRBV28; cdr3_aa: ASTVQASGYT
cdr3_length: 12; clone_size: .; d_call: .; v_call: TRBV4-2; cdr3_aa: ASSRRSETYEQY
cdr3_length: 11; clone_size: .; d_call: TRBD1; v_call: TRBV12-3/TRBV12-4; cdr3_aa: ASSPRQGAMAF
cdr3_length: 14; clone_size: .; d_call: .; v_call: TRBV10-1; cdr3_aa: ASSEPRQASTDTQY
cdr3_length: 15; clone_size: .; d_call: TRBD2; v_call: TRBV5-1; cdr3_aa: ASSRTFAGGRGNEQF
cdr3_length: 13; clone_size: .; d_call: TRBD2; v_call: TRBV19; cdr3_aa: ASSRLAGTKNIQY
cdr3_length: 13; clone_size: few; d_call: TRBD1; v_call: TRBV29-1; cdr3_aa: SVLYPTGGKETQY
cdr3_length: 10; clone_size: .; d_call: .; v_call: TRBV9; cdr3_aa: ASSVNYGEQF
cdr3_length: 14; clone_size: .; d_call: .; v_call: TRBV2; cdr3_aa: ASSEEVWVGNQPQH
cdr3_length: 11; clone_size: .; d_call: .; v_call: TRBV20-1; cdr3_aa: SATDGPFYEQY
cdr3_length: 11; clone_size: .; d_call: .; v_call: TRBV6-6; cdr3_aa: ASSLQVQETQF
cdr3_length: 13; clone_size: .; d_call: .; v_call: TRBV5-1; cdr3_aa: ASSKLTGSDYEQY
cdr3_length: 11; clone_size: .; d_call: .; v_call: TRBV27; cdr3_aa: ASSLIGSTEAF
cdr3_length: 13; clone_size: .; d_call: .; v_call: TRBV7-2; cdr3_aa: ASSSNGRALYEQY
cdr3_length: 11; clone_size: .; d_call: TRBD1; v_call: TRBV27; cdr3_aa: ASSLGQGLGYT
cdr3_length: 13; clone_size: few; d_call: TRBD1; v_call: TRBV20-1; cdr3_aa: SAGEAGGEGSEQF
cdr3_length: 17; clone_size: .; d_call: TRBD2; v_call: TRBV7-9; cdr3_aa: ASRPQYRGPGLAGNEQF
cdr3_length: 14; clone_size: few; d_call: .; v_call: TRBV9; cdr3_aa: ASSVDNPGGYNEQF
cdr3_length: 14; clone_size: .; d_call: .; v_call: TRBV4-2; cdr3_aa: ASSQAPGRGAQPQH
cdr3_length: 11; clone_size: once; d_call: .; v_call: TRBV30; cdr3_aa: AWSSSSSYEQY
cdr3_length: 11; clone_size: many; d_call: .; v_call: TRBV5-1; cdr3_aa: ASSLLSNTEAF
cdr3_length: 15; clone_size: .; d_call: TRBD2; v_call: TRBV6-5; cdr3_aa: ASSYSRLAGEDHEQF
cdr3_length: 12; clone_size: .; d_call: .; v_call: TRBV7-6; cdr3_aa: ASSLGGETYGQY
cdr3_length: 15; clone_size: .; d_call: TRBD2; v_call: TRBV6-6; cdr3_aa: ASSSGTSGIRRYEQY
cdr3_length: 13; clone_size: once; d_call: TRBD1; v_call: TRBV12-3/TRBV12-4; cdr3_aa: ASSLSGQGVGEQY
cdr3_length: 16; clone_size: .; d_call: TRBD2; v_call: TRBV15; cdr3_aa: ATSRALAGVLGGYEQY